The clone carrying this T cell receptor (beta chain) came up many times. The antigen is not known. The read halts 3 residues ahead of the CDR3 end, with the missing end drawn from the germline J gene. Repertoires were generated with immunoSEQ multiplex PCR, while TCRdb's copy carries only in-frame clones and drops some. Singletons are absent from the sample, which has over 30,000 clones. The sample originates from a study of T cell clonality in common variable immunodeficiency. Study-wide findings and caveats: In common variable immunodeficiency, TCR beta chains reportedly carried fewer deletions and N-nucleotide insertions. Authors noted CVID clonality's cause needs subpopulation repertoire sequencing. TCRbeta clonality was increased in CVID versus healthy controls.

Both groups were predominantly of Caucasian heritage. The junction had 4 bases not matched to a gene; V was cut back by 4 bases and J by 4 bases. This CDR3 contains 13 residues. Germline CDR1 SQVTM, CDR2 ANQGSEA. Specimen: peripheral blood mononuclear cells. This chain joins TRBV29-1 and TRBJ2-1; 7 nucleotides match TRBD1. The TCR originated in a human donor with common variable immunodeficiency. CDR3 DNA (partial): TGCAGCGTTGTTGGACAGGTATACAATGAG. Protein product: CSVVGQVYNE. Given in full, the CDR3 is CSVVGQVYNEQFF.